These 15 T cell receptor beta chains were sequenced from one sample in a study of cytomegalovirus exposure and HLA in healthy donors. Using immunoSEQ multiplex PCR, the repertoire was profiled, and TCRdb retains in-frame clones only, with some absent. This sample has about 160,000 clones, with 80% to 90% found just once. Sequencing used PBMCs. The receptors derive from a woman aged 18-29 years in good health and CMV-seronegative.

V is TRBV19 and J is TRBJ1-5; tentative D call: TRBD1 (5 bases). V lost 6 bases and J 7 bases, leaving 16 bases between the germline ends. The germline gives CDR1 LNHDA, CDR2 SQIVND (reference sequence). The CDR3 extends over 14 amino acids. The CDR3 coding sequence is TGTGCCAGTAGCCCTTGGGGGGTCAGCCAGCCCCAGCATTTT. Translated, it gives CASSPWGVSQPQHF.

The chain employs TRBV9 and TRBJ2-7; the D gene is possibly TRBD1 (5 bases). V shed 0 bases and J shed 8 bases, with 12 bases lying between them. The germline V gene encodes CDR1 SGDLS and CDR2 YYNGEE. This CDR3 is 13 amino acids long. The CDR3 bases are TGTGCCAGCAGCGTAGAAGGCACAGGAAAGCAGTACTTC. Translating gives CASSVEGTGKQYF. Drawing the rest from reference TRBV9 and TRBJ2-7, the complete variable domain is DSGVTQTPKHLITATGQRVTLRCSPRSGDLSVYWYQQSLDQGLQFLIQYYNGEERAKGNILERFSAQQFPDLHSELNLSSLELGDSALYFCASSVEGTGKQYFGPGTRLTVT.

The rearrangement links TRBV6-5 to TRBJ2-7; TRBD1 might be the D (6 bases). V was trimmed by 2 bases and J by 5 bases, leaving 16 bases between them. CDR1 and CDR2 from the germline V gene are MNHEY and SVGAGI. CDR3 length equals 15 residues. In DNA form, the CDR3 reads TGTGCCAGCAGTTACGCCCCTTATAGGGGGAACGAGCAGTACTTC. Protein: CASSYAPYRGNEQYF.

The J gene is TRBJ1-2, the V gene TRBV27; 10 bases map to TRBD1. The CDR3 consists of 16 residues. The germline V gene encodes CDR1 MNHEY and CDR2 SMNVEV (reference sequence). Trimming removed 5 bases from V and 4 bases from J; junction bases left unmatched: 10. CDR3 sequence reads: CASSQRQGAHVYGYTF. In nucleotides, the CDR3 is TGTGCCAGCAGTCAACGACAGGGGGCGCATGTCTATGGCTACACCTTC.

The rearrangement joins TRBV10-2 to TRBJ2-7, with 10 positions matching TRBD2. This CDR3 spans 19 amino acids. Germline CDR1 reads WSHSY; CDR2 reads SAAADI. The V gene end was trimmed by 0 bases and the J gene end by 3 bases; junction bases not matched to a gene: 14. Written as DNA, the CDR3 is TGCGCCAGCAGTGAGTCGATACTAGCGGGAAAGGATACTTTCTACGAGCAGTACTTC. Its protein product is CASSESILAGKDTFYEQYF.

The chain carries TRBV21-1 and TRBJ2-1; the table names TRBD2, a call not compared with the DNA. TRBV21-1 is a pseudogene locus. The CDR3 extends over 16 amino acids. The CDR3 DNA sequence: TGTGCCAGCATCCCGAAGTCGGGGACTAGCTGGAATGAGCAGTTCTTC. Translation: CASIPKSGTSWNEQFF.

The chain has TRBV6-5 and TRBJ1-1; 10 bases match TRBD1. With 3 bases clipped from V and 5 bases from J, the junction kept 9 bases outside the gene matches. This CDR3 contains 16 residues. The V gene's germline CDR1 is MNHEY and CDR2 SVGAGI. In DNA, the CDR3 is TGTGCCAGCAGTTATCGACAGGGGGCGTTGAGGACTGAAGCTTTCTTT. Translation: CASSYRQGALRTEAFF.

The chain links TRBV9 to TRBJ2-3, with TRBD1 matching 9 bases. V dropped 3 bases and J dropped 2; count of bases not matched to a gene: 19. This CDR3 is built from 20 residues. Looked up from germline, CDR1 is SGDLS and CDR2 is YYNGEE. CDR3 coding DNA: TGTGCCAGCAGCGAACCCATGAATCCGACAGGGGGTGATACCACAGATACGCAGTATTTT. Amino acids: CASSEPMNPTGGDTTDTQYF.

The rearrangement joins TRBV18 to TRBJ1-2; D is possibly TRBD1 (6 bases). This CDR3 comprises 17 residues. The V gene lost 3 bases and the J gene lost 7 bases, with 24 bases spanning the gap. Germline assignment: CDR1 KGHSH and CDR2 LQKENI. CDR3 DNA sequence: TGTGCCAGCTCACCGCTTGAGTCCCTCGTACAGGGCGGTGGCTACACCTTC. Encoded protein: CASSPLESLVQGGGYTF.

Here the CDR3 reads CASSLRGQNGYTF. The CDR3 coding sequence is TGTGCCAGCAGTTTAAGGGGACAGAATGGCTACACCTTC. V and J are TRBV27 and TRBJ1-2, with 7 bases aligning to TRBD1. CDR3 size: 13 residues. The ends lost 2 bases at V and 6 bases at J; junction bases unmatched: 3. The germline gives CDR1 MNHEY, CDR2 SMNVEV (reference sequence).

The chain carries TRBV4-3 and TRBJ2-6; D is undetermined. The CDR3 runs 17 residues. V lost 0 bases and J lost 0, with 9 bases in between. CDR1 is LGHNA and CDR2 is YSLEER in the germline V gene. This CDR3 reads CASSQDRDSSGANVLTF. For the CDR3, the DNA is TGCGCCAGCAGCCAAGATCGAGATAGCTCTGGGGCCAACGTCCTGACTTTC.

V is TRBV15 and J is TRBJ2-5; possibly TRBD1 for D (5 bases). Trimming took off 0 bases at V and 2 bases at J, with 10 bases between the two ends. Germline V gives CDR1 LNHNV, CDR2 YYDKDF (reference sequence). The CDR3 consists of 15 residues. The CDR3 here is CATSRDRSGQETQYF. Here the CDR3 DNA reads TGTGCCACCAGCAGAGATAGGTCAGGGCAAGAGACCCAGTACTTC.

The CDR3 DNA is TGTGCCAGCAGTTTGGGGGGGAACACTGAAGCTTTCTTT. Encoded protein: CASSLGGNTEAFF. The V gene is TRBV28, the J gene TRBJ1-1, with D possibly TRBD1 on 5 matching bases. The germline V and J ends were trimmed by 3 bases and 1 base, with 6 bases remaining between them. Per the germline V gene, CDR1 is MDHEN and CDR2 is SYDVKM. This CDR3 region has 13 residues.

This chain uses TRBV5-6 with TRBJ1-2; D remains unclear. The CDR3 spans 13 residues. The V gene lost 4 bases and the J gene lost 8 bases, with 15 bases spanning the gap. CDR1 and CDR2 from the germline V gene are SGHDT and YYEEEE. The CDR3 region is CASSQPPSRGYTF. DNA of the CDR3: TGTGCCAGCAGCCAGCCACCCTCGAGGGGCTACACCTTC.

The chain recombines TRBV2 with TRBJ2-1; a possible D gene is TRBD1 (5 bases). Germline V lookup: CDR1 SNHLY, CDR2 FYNNEI. Trimming cost V 1 base and J 6 bases, with 7 bases left between them. The CDR3 has 13 residues. The CDR3 nucleotides are TGTGCCAGCAGTGAAGGGACAACCAATGAGCAGTTCTTC. Residues: CASSEGTTNEQFF.